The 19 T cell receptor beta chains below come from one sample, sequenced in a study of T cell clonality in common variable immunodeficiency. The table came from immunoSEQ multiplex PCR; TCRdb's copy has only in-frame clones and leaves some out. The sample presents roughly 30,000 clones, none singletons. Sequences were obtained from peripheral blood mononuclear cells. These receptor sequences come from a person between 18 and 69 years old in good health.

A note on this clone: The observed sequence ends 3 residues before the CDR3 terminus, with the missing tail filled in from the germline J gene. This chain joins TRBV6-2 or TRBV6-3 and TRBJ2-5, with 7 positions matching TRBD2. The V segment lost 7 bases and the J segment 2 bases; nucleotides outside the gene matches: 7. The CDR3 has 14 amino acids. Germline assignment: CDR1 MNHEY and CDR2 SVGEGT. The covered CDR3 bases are TGTGCCAGCACCTTAGCGGGTCTTCAAGAGACC. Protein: CASTLAGLQET. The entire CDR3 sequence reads CASTLAGLQETQYF.

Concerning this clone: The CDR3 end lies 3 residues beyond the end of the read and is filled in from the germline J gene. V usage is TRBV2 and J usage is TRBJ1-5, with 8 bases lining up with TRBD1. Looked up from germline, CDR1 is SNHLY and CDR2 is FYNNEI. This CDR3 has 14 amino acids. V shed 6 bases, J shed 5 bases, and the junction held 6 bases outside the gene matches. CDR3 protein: CASRLDRGDQPQHF. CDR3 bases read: TGTGCCAGCAGACTCGACAGGGGTGATCAGCCC.

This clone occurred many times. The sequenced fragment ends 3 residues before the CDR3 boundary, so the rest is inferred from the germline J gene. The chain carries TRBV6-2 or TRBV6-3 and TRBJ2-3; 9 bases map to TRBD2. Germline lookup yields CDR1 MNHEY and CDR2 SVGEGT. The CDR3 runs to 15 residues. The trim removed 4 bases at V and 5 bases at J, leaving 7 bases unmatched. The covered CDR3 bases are TGTGCCAGCAGTTCGGGCGGGGGGGCGGTAGATACG. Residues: CASSSGGGAVDT. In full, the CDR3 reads CASSSGGGAVDTQYF.

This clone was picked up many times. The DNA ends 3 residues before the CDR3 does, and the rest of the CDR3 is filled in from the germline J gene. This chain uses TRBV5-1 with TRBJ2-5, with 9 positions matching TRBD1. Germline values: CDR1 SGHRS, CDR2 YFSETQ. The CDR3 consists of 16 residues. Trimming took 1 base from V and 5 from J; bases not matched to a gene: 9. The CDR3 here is CASSLSGTGREETQYF. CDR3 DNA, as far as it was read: TGCGCCAGCAGCTTGTCTGGGACAGGGAGGGAGGAGACC.

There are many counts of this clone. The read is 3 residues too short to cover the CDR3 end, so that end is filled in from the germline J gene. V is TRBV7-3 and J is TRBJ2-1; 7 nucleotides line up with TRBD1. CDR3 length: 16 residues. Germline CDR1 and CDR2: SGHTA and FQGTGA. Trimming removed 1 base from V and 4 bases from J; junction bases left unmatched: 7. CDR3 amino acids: CASSLITGTEYNEQFF. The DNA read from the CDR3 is TGTGCCAGCAGCTTAATCACCGGGACAGAGTACAATGAG. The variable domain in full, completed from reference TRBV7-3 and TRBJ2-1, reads GAGVSQTPSNKVTEKGKYVELRCDPISGHTALYWYRQSLGQGPEFLIYFQGTGAADDSGLPNDRFFAVRPEGSVSTLKIQRTERGDSAVYLCASSLITGTEYNEQFFGPGTRLTVL.

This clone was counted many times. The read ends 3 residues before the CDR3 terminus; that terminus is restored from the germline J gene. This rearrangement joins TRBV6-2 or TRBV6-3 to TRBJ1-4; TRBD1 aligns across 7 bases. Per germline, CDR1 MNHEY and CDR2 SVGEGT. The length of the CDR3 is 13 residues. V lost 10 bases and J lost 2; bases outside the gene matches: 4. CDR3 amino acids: CATSQGTNEKLFF. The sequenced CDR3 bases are TGTGCCACATCACAGGGGACTAATGAAAAA.

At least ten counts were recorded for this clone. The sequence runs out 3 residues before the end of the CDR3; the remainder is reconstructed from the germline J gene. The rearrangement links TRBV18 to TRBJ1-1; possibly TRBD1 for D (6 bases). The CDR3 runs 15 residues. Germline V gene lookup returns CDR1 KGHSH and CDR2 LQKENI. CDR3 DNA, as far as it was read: TGTGCCAGCTCGGGGTCTGAGGGCAGGGGAGCCAAA. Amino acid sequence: CASSGSEGRGAK. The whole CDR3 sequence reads CASSGSEGRGAKAFF.

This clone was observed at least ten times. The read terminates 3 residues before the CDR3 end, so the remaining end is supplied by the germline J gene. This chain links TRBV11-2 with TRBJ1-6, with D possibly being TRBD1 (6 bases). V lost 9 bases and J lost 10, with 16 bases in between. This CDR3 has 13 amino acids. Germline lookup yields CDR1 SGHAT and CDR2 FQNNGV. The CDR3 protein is CASQTGFSSPLHF. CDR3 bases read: TGTGCCAGTCAGACAGGTTTTTCGTCACCC.

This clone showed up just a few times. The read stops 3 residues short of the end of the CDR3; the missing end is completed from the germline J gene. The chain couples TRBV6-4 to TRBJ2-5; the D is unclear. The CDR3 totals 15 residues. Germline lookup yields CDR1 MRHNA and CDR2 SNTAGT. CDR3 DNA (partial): TGTGCCAGCAGTGACGCCGGCCTACCCACAGATACC. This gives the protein CASSDAGLPTDT. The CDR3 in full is CASSDAGLPTDTQYF.

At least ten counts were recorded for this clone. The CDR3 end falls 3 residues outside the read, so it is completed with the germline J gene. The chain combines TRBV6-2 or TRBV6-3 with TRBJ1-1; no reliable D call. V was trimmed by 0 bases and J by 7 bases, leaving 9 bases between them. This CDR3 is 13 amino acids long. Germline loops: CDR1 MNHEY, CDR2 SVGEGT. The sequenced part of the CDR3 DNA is TGTGCCAGCAGTTACTCACACCCGAATGAA. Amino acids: CASSYSHPNE. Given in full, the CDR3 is CASSYSHPNEAFF.

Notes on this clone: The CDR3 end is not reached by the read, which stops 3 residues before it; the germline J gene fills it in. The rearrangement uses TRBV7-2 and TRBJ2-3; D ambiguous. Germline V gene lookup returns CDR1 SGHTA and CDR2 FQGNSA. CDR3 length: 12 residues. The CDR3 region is CASSSSLQPQYF. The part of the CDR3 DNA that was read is TGTGCCAGCAGCTCAAGTTTACAGCCG.

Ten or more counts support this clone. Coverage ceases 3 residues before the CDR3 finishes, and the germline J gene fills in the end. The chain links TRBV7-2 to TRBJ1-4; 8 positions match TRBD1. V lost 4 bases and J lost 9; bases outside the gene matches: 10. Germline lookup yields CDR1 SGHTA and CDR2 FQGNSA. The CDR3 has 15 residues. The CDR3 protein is CASSSAAGQAKKLFF. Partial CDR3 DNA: TGTGCCAGCAGCTCGGCGGCGGGACAGGCAAAAAAA. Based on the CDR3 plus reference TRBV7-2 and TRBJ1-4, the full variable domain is GAGVSQSPSNKVTEKGKDVELRCDPISGHTALYWYRQSLGQGLEFLIYFQGNSAPDKSGLPSDRFSAERTGGSVSTLTIQRTQQEDSAVYLCASSSAAGQAKKLFFGSGTQLSVL.

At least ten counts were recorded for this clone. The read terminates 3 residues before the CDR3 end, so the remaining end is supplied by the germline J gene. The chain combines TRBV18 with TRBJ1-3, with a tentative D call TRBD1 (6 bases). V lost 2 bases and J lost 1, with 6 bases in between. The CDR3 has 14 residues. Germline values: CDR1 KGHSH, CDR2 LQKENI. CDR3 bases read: TGTGCCAGCTCACCAGGGACATCTGGAAACACC. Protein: CASSPGTSGNT. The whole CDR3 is CASSPGTSGNTIYF. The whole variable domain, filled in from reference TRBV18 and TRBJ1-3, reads NAGVMQNPRHLVRRRGQEARLRCSPMKGHSHVYWYRQLPEEGLKFMVYLQKENIIDESGMPKERFSAEFPKEGPSILRIQQVVRGDSAAYFCASSPGTSGNTIYFGEGSWLTVV.

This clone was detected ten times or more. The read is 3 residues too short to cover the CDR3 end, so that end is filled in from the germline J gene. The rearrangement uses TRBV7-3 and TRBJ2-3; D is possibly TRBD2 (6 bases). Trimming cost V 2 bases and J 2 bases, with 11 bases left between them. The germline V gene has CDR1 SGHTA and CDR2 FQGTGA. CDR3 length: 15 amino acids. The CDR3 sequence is CASSLGGAHTDTQYF. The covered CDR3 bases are TGTGCCAGCAGCTTAGGCGGGGCGCACACAGATACG.

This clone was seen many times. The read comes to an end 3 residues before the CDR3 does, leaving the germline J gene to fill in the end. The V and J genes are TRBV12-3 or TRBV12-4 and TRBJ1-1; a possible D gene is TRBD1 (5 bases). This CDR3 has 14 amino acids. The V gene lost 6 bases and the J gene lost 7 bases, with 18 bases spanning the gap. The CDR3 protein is CASSRMGGYGEAFF. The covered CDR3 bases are TGTGCCAGCAGCCGAATGGGGGGATACGGTGAA.

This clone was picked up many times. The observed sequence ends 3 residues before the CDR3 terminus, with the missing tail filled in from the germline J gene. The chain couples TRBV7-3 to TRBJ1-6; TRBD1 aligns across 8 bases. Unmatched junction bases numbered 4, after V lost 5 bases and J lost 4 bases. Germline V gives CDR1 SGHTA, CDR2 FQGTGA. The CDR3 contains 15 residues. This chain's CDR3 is CASSTGGGYNSPLHF. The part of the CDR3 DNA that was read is TGTGCCAGCAGCACAGGGGGGGGGTATAATTCACCC. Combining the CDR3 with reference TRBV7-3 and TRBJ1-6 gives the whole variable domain GAGVSQTPSNKVTEKGKYVELRCDPISGHTALYWYRQSLGQGPEFLIYFQGTGAADDSGLPNDRFFAVRPEGSVSTLKIQRTERGDSAVYLCASSTGGGYNSPLHFGNGTRLTVT.

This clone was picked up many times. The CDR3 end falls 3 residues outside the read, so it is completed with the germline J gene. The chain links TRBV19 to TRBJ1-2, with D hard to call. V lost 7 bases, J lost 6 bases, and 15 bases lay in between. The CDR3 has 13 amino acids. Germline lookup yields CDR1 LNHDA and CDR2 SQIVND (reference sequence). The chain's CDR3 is CASTGPQRDGYTF. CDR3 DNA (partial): TGTGCCAGTACCGGCCCTCAAAGGGATGGC. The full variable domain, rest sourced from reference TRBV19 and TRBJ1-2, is DGGITQSPKYLFRKEGQNVTLSCEQNLNHDAMYWYRQDPGQGLRLIYYSQIVNDFQKGDIAEGYSVSREKKESFPLTVTSAQKNPTAFYLCASTGPQRDGYTFGSGTRLTVV.

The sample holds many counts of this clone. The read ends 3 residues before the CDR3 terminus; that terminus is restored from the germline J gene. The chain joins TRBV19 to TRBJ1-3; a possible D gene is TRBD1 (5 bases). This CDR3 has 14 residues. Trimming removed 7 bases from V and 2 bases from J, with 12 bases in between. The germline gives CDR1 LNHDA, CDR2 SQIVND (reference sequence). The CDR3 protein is CASTGPSAGNTIYF. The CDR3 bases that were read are TGTGCCAGTACAGGGCCCTCGGCTGGAAACACC.

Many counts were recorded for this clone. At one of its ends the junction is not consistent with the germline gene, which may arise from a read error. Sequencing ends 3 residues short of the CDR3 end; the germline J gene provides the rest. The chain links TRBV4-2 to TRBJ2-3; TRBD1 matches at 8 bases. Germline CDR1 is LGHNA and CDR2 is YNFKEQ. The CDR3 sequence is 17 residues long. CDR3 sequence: CASSQDVRTGSFDTQYF. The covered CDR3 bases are TGCGCCAGCAGCCAAGATGTTCGGACAGGGTCTTTCGATACG.